The 10 T cell receptor beta chains below come from one sample, sequenced in a study of blood T cell repertoires in COVID-19. Measured with immunoSEQ multiplex PCR; TCRdb has only the in-frame clones, and not every one. The sample gives about 200,000 clones, 80% of which show up once; 5.1% is in the top ten. Input material: peripheral blood. The receptor set was obtained from a human donor in a cohort sampled during active COVID-19.

The chain employs TRBV10-3 and TRBJ2-3; TRBD1 agrees at 8 bases. Trimming removed 6 bases from V and 8 bases from J; junction bases left unmatched: 10. Looked up from germline, CDR1 is ENHRY and CDR2 is SYGVKD. The CDR3 loop spans 14 amino acids. Here the CDR3 DNA reads TGTGCCATCAGCCCCGGACAGGGAATACCTACGCAGTATTTT. Translated, it gives CAISPGQGIPTQYF.

This rearrangement joins TRBV28 to TRBJ1-5; D possibly corresponds to TRBD1 (5 bases). CDR3 length equals 14 residues. The V and J ends lost 3 bases and 7 bases respectively, with 13 bases between them. Germline lookup yields CDR1 MDHEN and CDR2 SYDVKM. The CDR3 DNA is TGTGCCAGCAGTTTCCAGGGAAAGGTCCAGCCCCAGCATTTT. Translating gives CASSFQGKVQPQHF. The whole variable domain, remainder taken from reference TRBV28 and TRBJ1-5, is DVKVTQSSRYLVKRTGEKVFLECVQDMDHENMFWYRQDPGLGLRLIYFSYDVKMKEKGDIPEGYSVSREKKERFSLILESASTNQTSMYLCASSFQGKVQPQHFGDGTRLSIL.

This clone appeared a single time. The chain uses TRBV14 and TRBJ2-1, with 11 bases lining up with TRBD2. CDR1 and CDR2 from the germline V gene are SGHDN and FVKESK. The CDR3 has 16 residues. Trimming removed 4 bases from V and 3 bases from J; junction bases left unmatched: 5. The DNA for the CDR3 is TGTGCCAGCAGCCGAAGACTAGCGGGAATCTACAATGAGCAGTTCTTC. Protein sequence: CASSRRLAGIYNEQFF. Filled out from reference TRBV14 and TRBJ2-1, the complete variable domain reads EAGVTQFPSHSVIEKGQTVTLRCDPISGHDNLYWYRRVMGKEIKFLLHFVKESKQDESGMPNNRFLAERTGGTYSTLKVQPAELEDSGVYFCASSRRLAGIYNEQFFGPGTRLTVL.

This clone was seen a few times. This rearrangement joins TRBV9 to TRBJ1-1, with 10 nucleotides matching TRBD1. J lost 10 bases, V lost 4 bases, and 7 bases had no gene match. The length of the CDR3 is 13 residues. Germline loops: CDR1 SGDLS, CDR2 YYNGEE. The CDR3 bases are TGTGCCAGCAGCACGACCGGGACAGGGGTAGCTTTCTTT. This encodes CASSTTGTGVAFF.

The chain has TRBV6-5 and TRBJ1-2, with 8 bases aligning to TRBD1. CDR3 length: 13 residues. Losses at the gene ends were 9 bases for V and 8 bases for J; bases not matched to a gene: 11. Looked up from germline, CDR1 is MNHEY and CDR2 is SVGAGI. The CDR3 sequence is CARGGQGGKGYTF. In nucleotides, the CDR3 is TGTGCCAGGGGAGGACAGGGAGGTAAGGGCTACACCTTC.

The chain joins TRBV1 to TRBJ2-7; no check of the table's D call, TRBD2, against the DNA was made. TRBV1 is listed as a pseudogene. The CDR3 is made up of 15 amino acids. This chain's CDR3 is CTSSHRLAGVHEQYF. For the CDR3, the DNA is TGCACCAGCAGTCACAGACTAGCGGGAGTACACGAGCAGTACTTC.

This clone was picked up a small number of times. The chain is built from TRBV7-9 and TRBJ2-7, with D uncertain. The germline V gene encodes CDR1 SEHNR and CDR2 FQNEAQ (reference sequence). The CDR3 has 14 amino acids. The V and J ends lost 4 bases and 2 bases respectively, with 12 bases between them. CDR3 bases: TGTGCCAGCAGCTCAACAGTATACACCTACGAGCAGTACTTC. This encodes CASSSTVYTYEQYF.

The CDR3 region has the DNA TGTGCCAGCAGTCCGGGACAGGGGACAGAGCAGTACTTC. It is translated as CASSPGQGTEQYF. This sequence joins TRBV28 and TRBJ2-7; TRBD1 agrees at 10 bases. V dropped 5 bases and J dropped 7; count of bases not matched to a gene: 5. This CDR3 spans 13 amino acids. From germline, CDR1 is MDHEN and CDR2 SYDVKM.

The rearrangement uses TRBV24-1 and TRBJ2-7; TRBD2 aligns across 12 bases. Germline CDR1 reads KGHDR; CDR2 reads SFDVKD. The V and J ends lost 3 bases and 4 bases, in that order; junction bases with no gene match: 6. There are 16 residues in the CDR3. DNA for the CDR3: TGTGCCACCAGTGATAATGGACTAGCGGGAAGATACGAGCAGTACTTC. It translates to CATSDNGLAGRYEQYF.

V and J are TRBV27 and TRBJ2-1; 7 bases agree with TRBD2. The CDR3 sequence is 13 residues long. Germline lookup yields CDR1 MNHEY and CDR2 SMNVEV (reference sequence). Trimming cost V 5 bases and J 8 bases; bases outside gene matches: 6. Here the CDR3 reads CASSPRRGDEQFF. DNA for the CDR3: TGTGCCAGCAGTCCCCGACGGGGGGATGAGCAGTTCTTC.